Presented here are 8 T cell receptor beta chains from one specimen sequenced in a study of cytomegalovirus exposure and HLA in healthy donors. PCR involved 60 Vbeta and 13 Jbeta primers. The repertoire was sequenced with immunoSEQ multiplex PCR; TCRdb's copy has only in-frame clones and lacks some. The sample shows approximately 160,000 clones, around 63% of them seen only once. The specimen was PBMCs. Every receptor here comes from a young woman in good health and CMV-seropositive.

This clone was seen a few times. The chain joins TRBV7-6 to TRBJ1-4, with D possibly being TRBD1 (5 bases). This CDR3 has 13 residues. With 5 bases removed from V and 8 bases from J, the gap between germline ends came to 12 bases. Germline V lookup: CDR1 SGHVS, CDR2 FNYEAQ. CDR3 in amino acids: CASSPGIPEKLFF. CDR3 sequence (DNA): TGTGCCAGCAGCCCAGGGATCCCCGAAAAACTGTTTTTT.

This sequence joins TRBV27 and TRBJ2-1, with a possible D match to TRBD2 (6 bases). This CDR3 has 20 residues. From germline, CDR1 is MNHEY and CDR2 SMNVEV (reference sequence). The V and J ends lost 3 bases and 1 base respectively, with 25 bases between them. Here the CDR3 DNA reads TGTGCCAGCAGTTTTCGACCCCGAGGGACTCTCAGATCGTCCTACAATGAGCAGTTCTTC. The encoded protein is CASSFRPRGTLRSSYNEQFF.

This clone was observed a handful of times. The genes are TRBV30 and TRBJ2-1; 7 bases align to TRBD2. The germline CDR1 and CDR2 sequences are GTSNPN and SVGIG (reference sequence). Germline trimming cut 4 bases from V and 8 bases from J; bases unmatched to any gene: 8. This CDR3 has 13 amino acids. The CDR3 bases are TGTGCCTGGAACGGCGGGAGAGGTGATGAGCAGTTCTTC. Protein: CAWNGGRGDEQFF.

The chain joins TRBV19 to TRBJ2-2; possible D gene TRBD1, 6 bases. Germline V gene sequence: CDR1 LNHDA, CDR2 SQIVND (reference sequence). The CDR3 totals 17 residues. Trimming removed 5 bases at V and 3 bases at J, with 19 bases between. The CDR3 nucleotides read TGTGCCAGTAGTGCTTACCTCGTACAGGGATACACCGGGGAGCTGTTTTTT. This encodes CASSAYLVQGYTGELFF.

The rearrangement joins TRBV4-3 to TRBJ1-1, with 7 bases identical to TRBD1. Germline CDR1 reads LGHNA; CDR2 reads YSLEER. V gave up 3 bases and J gave up 4 bases; unmatched junction bases: 5. The CDR3 consists of 14 residues. CDR3 nucleotides: TGCGCCAGCAGCCATGACAGGGAAAGCACTGAAGCTTTCTTT. Amino acids: CASSHDRESTEAFF.

This sequence joins TRBV14 and TRBJ2-1; 10 nucleotides agree with TRBD2. The CDR3 covers 17 residues. The V gene end was trimmed by 0 bases and the J gene end by 7 bases; junction bases not matched to a gene: 9. The germline gives CDR1 SGHDN, CDR2 FVKESK. The CDR3 DNA sequence: TGTGCCAGCAGCCAAGATCTGGGGCTAGCGGGAGTGAATGAGCAGTTCTTC. Its protein product is CASSQDLGLAGVNEQFF.

V gene TRBV7-3 combines with J gene TRBJ2-1; TRBD2 agrees at 8 bases. The CDR3 is made up of 16 amino acids. CDR1 SGHTA and CDR2 FQGTGA come from the germline V gene. V lost 5 bases, J lost 7 bases, and 13 bases stayed unmatched. The CDR3 here is CASSREGTSRINEQFF. CDR3 nucleotides: TGTGCCAGCAGCCGTGAAGGGACTAGTAGAATAAATGAGCAGTTCTTC.

This chain joins TRBV2 and TRBJ2-7, with 7 bases lining up with TRBD2. With 8 bases clipped from V and 4 bases from J, the junction kept 5 bases outside the gene matches. Per germline, CDR1 SNHLY and CDR2 FYNNEI. CDR3 length: 12 amino acids. The DNA for the CDR3 is TGTGCCAGCTCGCGGGGACTATACGAGCAGTACTTC. It codes for CASSRGLYEQYF.